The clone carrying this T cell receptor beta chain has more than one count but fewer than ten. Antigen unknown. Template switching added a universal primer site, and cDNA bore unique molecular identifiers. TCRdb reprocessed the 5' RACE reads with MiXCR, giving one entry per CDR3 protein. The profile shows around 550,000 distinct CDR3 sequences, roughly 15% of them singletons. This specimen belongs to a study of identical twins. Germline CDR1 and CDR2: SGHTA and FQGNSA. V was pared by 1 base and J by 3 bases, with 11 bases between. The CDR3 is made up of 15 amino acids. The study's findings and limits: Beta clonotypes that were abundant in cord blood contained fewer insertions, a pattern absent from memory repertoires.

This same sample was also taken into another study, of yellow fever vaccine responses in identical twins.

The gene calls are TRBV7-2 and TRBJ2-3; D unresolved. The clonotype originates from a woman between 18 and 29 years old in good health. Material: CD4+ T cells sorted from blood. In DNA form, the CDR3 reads TGTGCCAGCAGCTTAGGCCAGTTCGGTACAGATACGCAGTATTTT. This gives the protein CASSLGQFGTDTQYF.